One and the same sample provided the 23 T cell receptor beta chains below, sequenced in a study of blood T cell repertoires in COVID-19. Using immunoSEQ multiplex PCR, the repertoire was profiled, and TCRdb retains in-frame clones only, with some absent. Of approximately 50,000 clones in the sample, approximately 92% are singletons; the top ten hold approximately 4.2%. The sample taken for sequencing was peripheral blood. These receptors all stem from a man aged 50 to 60 with active COVID-19.

The gene calls are TRBV28 and TRBJ1-5; possibly TRBD1 for D (5 bases). The V end lost 4 bases, the J end lost 6 bases, and 13 bases lay between the germline ends. The CDR3 consists of 14 residues. In germline, CDR1 is MDHEN, CDR2 SYDVKM. The CDR3 DNA is TGTGCCAGCAGTTCACCTCAGGGTTTTCAGCCCCAGCATTTT. Translating gives CASSSPQGFQPQHF.

The gene calls are TRBV7-2 and TRBJ2-1; TRBD1 might be the D (6 bases). The CDR3 sequence is 14 residues long. Germline CDR1 is SGHTA and CDR2 is FQGNSA. Trimming left V 5 bases short and J 9 bases short, with 17 bases between. The CDR3: CASSPQRGSAEQFF. CDR3 coding DNA: TGTGCCAGCAGCCCACAGAGGGGGTCCGCTGAGCAGTTCTTC.

This chain connects TRBV11-3 to TRBJ2-7, with 9 bases matching TRBD1. Losses at the gene ends were 2 bases for V and 1 base for J; bases not matched to a gene: 15. Germline values: CDR1 SGHNT, CDR2 YENEEA. This CDR3 comprises 19 residues. The CDR3 protein is CASSLFQMSDRGSSYEQYF. The CDR3 bases are TGTGCCAGCAGCTTATTCCAAATGTCGGACAGGGGAAGTTCCTACGAGCAGTACTTC.

V is TRBV9 and J is TRBJ1-2; 10 nucleotides align to TRBD1. Trimming removed 3 bases from V and 1 base from J; junction bases left unmatched: 6. The CDR3 runs 16 residues. Germline values: CDR1 SGDLS, CDR2 YYNGEE. The CDR3 region is CASSAPRTGGNYGYTF. CDR3 bases: TGTGCCAGCAGCGCCCCCCGGACAGGGGGTAACTATGGCTACACCTTC.

In DNA form, the CDR3 reads TGTGCCAGCAGTTACTCGATCGTCGGAGCTCGGTACTTC. Translating gives CASSYSIVGARYF. The chain combines TRBV6-5 with TRBJ2-5; D gene uncertain. V shed 0 bases and J shed 13 bases, with 15 bases lying between them. CDR1 is MNHEY and CDR2 is SVGAGI in the germline V gene. The CDR3 sequence is 13 residues long.

The chain links TRBV3-1 (or the pseudogene TRBV3-2) to TRBJ2-2; perhaps TRBD1 as D (5 bases). The germline CDR1 and CDR2 sequences are LGHDT and YNNKEL (reference sequence). The CDR3 length is 14 residues. V gave up 4 bases and J gave up 5 bases, with 11 bases separating them. This CDR3 is CASSPRQKTGELFF. In DNA form, the CDR3 reads TGTGCCAGCAGCCCGAGACAGAAAACCGGGGAGCTGTTTTTT.

CDR3 protein: CASSLIQGSTYEQYF. The DNA for the CDR3 is TGTGCCAGCAGCTTAATACAGGGGTCCACCTACGAGCAGTACTTC. The V gene is TRBV7-8, the J gene TRBJ2-7, with 7 bases lining up with TRBD1. The CDR3 is 15 amino acids. Germline-derived CDR1 and CDR2 are SGHVS and FQNEAQ. V was pared by 2 bases and J by 2 bases, with 6 bases of the junction left unmatched.

The chain couples TRBV6-5 to TRBJ2-7; 9 bases fit TRBD1. The CDR3 has 14 amino acids. Germline V gene sequence: CDR1 MNHEY, CDR2 SVGAGI. The J segment lost 6 bases and the V segment lost 6 bases, leaving 9 bases of the junction unmatched. The CDR3 loop is CASSYDDRGSEQYF. The CDR3 coding sequence is TGTGCCAGCAGCTACGACGACAGGGGGAGCGAGCAGTACTTC.

This rearrangement joins TRBV5-4 to TRBJ1-2; 10 bases align to TRBD1. The CDR3 extends over 15 amino acids. Trimming removed 4 bases from V and 2 bases from J; junction bases left unmatched: 5. Germline V gives CDR1 SGHNT, CDR2 YYREEE (reference sequence). The DNA for the CDR3 is TGTGCCAGCAGCAAGGGACAGGGGCCCAACTATGGCTACACCTTC. Its translation: CASSKGQGPNYGYTF.

V gene TRBV7-2 combines with J gene TRBJ1-3; D is ambiguous. CDR3 size: 13 residues. Trimming removed 6 bases at V and 1 base at J, with 7 bases between. Germline V gene sequence: CDR1 SGHTA, CDR2 FQGNSA. The CDR3 sequence is CASSRVSGNTIYF. The CDR3 nucleotides read TGTGCCAGCAGTCGCGTATCTGGAAACACCATATATTTT.

The chain has TRBV4-3 and TRBJ1-6, with D possibly TRBD1 on 5 matching bases. CDR3 length: 16 amino acids. With 0 bases removed from V and 2 bases from J, the gap between germline ends came to 8 bases. CDR1 is LGHNA and CDR2 is YSLEER in the germline V gene. This CDR3 reads CASSQDQGPYNSPLHF. The CDR3 DNA reads TGCGCCAGCAGCCAAGACCAGGGCCCCTATAATTCACCCCTCCACTTT.

V gene TRBV10-2 combines with J gene TRBJ2-7, with 13 bases identical to TRBD2. Germline V lookup: CDR1 WSHSY, CDR2 SAAADI. This CDR3 has 16 residues. Trimming removed 6 bases from V and 5 bases from J; junction bases left unmatched: 10. CDR3 in amino acids: CASRPGLAGKVHEQYF. Written as DNA, the CDR3 is TGCGCCAGCAGGCCGGGACTAGCGGGGAAAGTCCACGAGCAGTACTTC.

This chain connects TRBV7-9 to TRBJ2-5; a weak D match, TRBD2 (5 bases). Deletions cut 3 bases from V and 5 bases from J, with 10 bases between. The CDR3 has 13 amino acids. Germline loops: CDR1 SEHNR, CDR2 FQNEAQ (reference sequence). The CDR3 bases are TGTGCCAGCAGCTTCGGCGGGTGGGAGACCCAGTACTTC. Its protein is CASSFGGWETQYF.

This sequence joins TRBV7-9 and TRBJ1-1; TRBD1 matches at 9 bases. This CDR3 contains 14 residues. CDR1 and CDR2 from the germline V gene are SEHNR and FQNEAQ (reference sequence). Unmatched junction bases numbered 5, after V lost 1 base and J lost 8 bases. The CDR3, as DNA: TGTGCCAGCAGCTTAGTGGGGACAGGGTCCGAAGCTTTCTTT. It yields the protein CASSLVGTGSEAFF.

V and J are TRBV9 and TRBJ2-3; D remains ambiguous. From germline, CDR1 is SGDLS and CDR2 YYNGEE. Trimming removed 0 bases at V and 0 bases at J, with 11 bases between. This CDR3 has 16 residues. This chain's CDR3 is CASSVGGAMSTDTQYF. CDR3 nucleotide sequence: TGTGCCAGCAGCGTAGGAGGTGCCATGAGCACAGATACGCAGTATTTT.

The V and J genes are TRBV9 and TRBJ2-1, with 7 nucleotides matching TRBD2. The germline CDR1 and CDR2 sequences are SGDLS and YYNGEE. J gave up 6 bases and V 6 bases, and 12 bases lay outside the gene matches. CDR3 length equals 15 residues. The CDR3 sequence is CASTLEGDYLNEQFF. CDR3 nucleotides: TGTGCCAGCACCTTAGAAGGGGACTACCTCAATGAGCAGTTCTTC.

The gene calls are TRBV7-2 and TRBJ2-7; D possibly corresponds to TRBD1 (6 bases). CDR3 length: 13 amino acids. V was shortened by 3 bases and J by 6 bases, with 12 bases between the two germline ends. Germline V gene sequence: CDR1 SGHTA, CDR2 FQGNSA. The CDR3 reads CASSFSGEFEQYF. The CDR3 nucleotides are TGTGCCAGCAGCTTCTCAGGGGAGTTCGAGCAGTACTTC.

The gene calls are TRBV29-1 and TRBJ2-7; D perhaps matches TRBD1 (5 bases). CDR1 and CDR2 (germline): SQVTM, ANQGSEA. V was trimmed by 4 bases and J by 3 bases, leaving 7 bases between them. The CDR3 loop spans 11 amino acids. The CDR3, as DNA: TGCAGCGTTGCAGGGATCTACGAGCAGTACTTC. It codes for CSVAGIYEQYF.

V usage is TRBV5-6 and J usage is TRBJ2-7; TRBD1 matches at 8 bases. V was pared by 3 bases and J by 6 bases, with 5 bases of the junction left unmatched. The CDR3 spans 13 residues. Germline assignment: CDR1 SGHDT and CDR2 YYEEEE. DNA of the CDR3: TGTGCCAGCAGCTACCGGACAGGGTCCGAGCAGTACTTC. Encoded protein: CASSYRTGSEQYF.

The chain is built from TRBV5-4 and TRBJ2-2, with 9 bases lining up with TRBD2. The J segment lost 1 base and the V segment lost 4 bases, leaving 11 bases of the junction unmatched. The CDR3 length is 18 residues. CDR1 SGHNT and CDR2 YYREEE come from the germline V gene (reference sequence). The CDR3 here is CASSSEGLAGENTGELFF. The DNA for the CDR3 is TGTGCCAGCAGCAGCGAAGGGTTAGCGGGAGAGAACACCGGGGAGCTGTTTTTT. Combining the CDR3 with reference TRBV5-4 and TRBJ2-2 gives the whole variable domain ETGVTQSPTHLIKTRGQQVTLRCSSQSGHNTVSWYQQALGQGPQFIFQYYREEENGRGNFPPRFSGLQFPNYSSELNVNALELDDSALYLCASSSEGLAGENTGELFFGEGSRLTVL.

This rearrangement joins TRBV7-8 to TRBJ1-5, with TRBD1 as a possible D gene (6 bases). The length of the CDR3 is 17 residues. V dropped 0 bases and J dropped 7 bases, with 19 bases sitting between them. Germline CDR1 reads SGHVS; CDR2 reads FQNEAQ. CDR3 sequence reads: CASSLAPLGAKGQPQHF. In DNA, the CDR3 is TGTGCCAGCAGCTTAGCGCCCTTGGGGGCCAAAGGGCAGCCCCAGCATTTT.

The CDR3 protein is CASSSGLGEQYF. The CDR3 nucleotides are TGTGCCAGCAGCTCGGGACTAGGCGAGCAGTACTTC. The chain links TRBV28 to TRBJ2-7; 8 bases agree with TRBD2. V lost 6 bases and J lost 6; bases outside the gene matches: 4. The CDR3 totals 12 residues. The V gene's germline CDR1 is MDHEN and CDR2 SYDVKM.

The sample holds one count of this clone. This chain's CDR3 is CASSLDRNTEAFF. CDR3 DNA sequence: TGTGCCAGCAGCTTGGACAGGAACACTGAAGCTTTCTTT. V is TRBV5-4 and J is TRBJ1-1, with D hard to call. Trimming cost V 0 bases and J 1 base, with 4 bases left between them. The CDR3 contains 13 residues. Germline assignment: CDR1 SGHNT and CDR2 YYREEE (reference sequence). The variable domain in full, with the rest retrieved from reference TRBV5-4 and TRBJ1-1, is ETGVTQSPTHLIKTRGQQVTLRCSSQSGHNTVSWYQQALGQGPQFIFQYYREEENGRGNFPPRFSGLQFPNYSSELNVNALELDDSALYLCASSLDRNTEAFFGQGTRLTVV.